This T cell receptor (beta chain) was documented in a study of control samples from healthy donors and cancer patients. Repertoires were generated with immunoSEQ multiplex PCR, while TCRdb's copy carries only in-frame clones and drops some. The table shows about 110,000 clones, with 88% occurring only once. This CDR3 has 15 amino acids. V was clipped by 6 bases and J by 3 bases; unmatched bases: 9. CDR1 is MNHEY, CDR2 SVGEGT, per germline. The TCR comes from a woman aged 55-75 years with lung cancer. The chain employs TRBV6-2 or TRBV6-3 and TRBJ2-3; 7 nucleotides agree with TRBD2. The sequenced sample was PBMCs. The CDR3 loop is CASSLIGGGTDTQYF. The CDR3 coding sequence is TGTGCCAGCAGCCTAATCGGGGGAGGGACAGATACGCAGTATTTT.